The next 25 T cell receptor beta chains were all read from a single sample in a study of blood T cell repertoires in COVID-19 (dated by TCRdb to 2018 to 2021). The library was obtained by the immunoSEQ multiplex PCR assay. In TCRdb, the immuneACCESS table is reduced to in-frame sequences with V and J assigned. These tables do not hold every clone; where another copy was compared, an unresolved V gene accounts for under half, and the others remain unexplained. The sample has 150,000 or so clones on record, around 87% of them singletons. The leading ten clones occupy under 0.65% of the sample. Sequencing was performed on peripheral blood. These receptors originate from a man in his sixties with COVID-19, enrolled during active disease.

V and J are TRBV7-2 and TRBJ2-7; TRBD1 agrees at 9 bases. The CDR3 is 15 residues long. In germline, CDR1 is SGHTA, CDR2 FQGNSA. The trim removed 0 bases at V and 3 bases at J, leaving 3 bases unmatched. CDR3 sequence: CASSLAGTGNYEQYF. The CDR3 coding sequence is TGTGCCAGCAGCTTAGCCGGGACAGGGAACTACGAGCAGTACTTC.

This sequence joins TRBV18 and TRBJ2-1; TRBD2 matches 8 bases. Germline V gives CDR1 KGHSH, CDR2 LQKENI. CDR3 length equals 13 residues. V was pared by 2 bases and J by 10 bases, with 4 bases of the junction left unmatched. The CDR3 region is CASSPSLAGEQFF. The CDR3 DNA reads as TGTGCCAGCTCACCATCCCTAGCGGGCGAGCAGTTCTTC.

V gene TRBV3-1 (or the pseudogene TRBV3-2) combines with J gene TRBJ2-7, with D possibly matching TRBD2 (6 bases). CDR3 length equals 16 residues. Germline-derived CDR1 and CDR2 are LGHDT and YNNKEL (reference sequence). V shed 1 base and J shed 1 base, with 14 bases lying between them. The chain's CDR3 is CASSQGSLRGSYEQYF. The CDR3 DNA follows: TGTGCCAGCAGCCAAGGATCCTTGCGGGGTTCCTACGAGCAGTACTTC.

The rearrangement uses TRBV9 and TRBJ2-3, with D unresolved. Trimming stripped 0 bases from V and 6 bases from J, with 8 bases between. The germline V gene encodes CDR1 SGDLS and CDR2 YYNGEE. The CDR3 runs 13 residues. The CDR3 bases are TGTGCCAGCAGCGTAGTGTCCTTGGATACGCAGTATTTT. Protein sequence: CASSVVSLDTQYF.

The rearrangement links TRBV4-3 to TRBJ1-1; 7 nucleotides agree with TRBD1. V dropped 5 bases and J dropped 4; count of bases not matched to a gene: 16. This CDR3 has 17 residues. Germline V gene lookup returns CDR1 LGHNA and CDR2 YSLEER. In nucleotides, the CDR3 is TGCGCCAGCAGCGTCCTAGCGCCCGGGGCAGGGGGCACTGAAGCTTTCTTT. It encodes CASSVLAPGAGGTEAFF.

The rearrangement uses TRBV20-1 and TRBJ2-1; tentative D call: TRBD2 (5 bases). V gave up 3 bases and J gave up 6 bases, with 15 bases separating them. In germline, CDR1 is DFQATT, CDR2 SNEGSKA (reference sequence). This CDR3 is 14 amino acids long. CDR3 protein: CSASKEARANEQFF. DNA of the CDR3: TGCAGTGCTAGTAAAGAGGCGAGGGCCAATGAGCAGTTCTTC.

This chain connects TRBV11-2 to TRBJ2-2, with D possibly TRBD1 on 6 matching bases. V was trimmed by 2 bases and J by 3 bases, leaving 7 bases between them. CDR1 and CDR2 (germline): SGHAT, FQNNGV. This CDR3 spans 14 amino acids. The CDR3 coding sequence is TGTGCCAGCAGCTTACAGGGGTACACCGGGGAGCTGTTTTTT. Translation: CASSLQGYTGELFF.

The V and J genes are TRBV6-2 or TRBV6-3 and TRBJ2-1; 8 bases match TRBD2. The CDR3 length is 12 residues. Losses at the gene ends were 3 bases for V and 14 bases for J; bases not matched to a gene: 6. The germline gives CDR1 MNHEY, CDR2 SVGEGT. The DNA for the CDR3 is TGTGCCAGCAGTTATTCGAGCGGGAGCGAGTTCTTC. This sequence encodes CASSYSSGSEFF.

The CDR3 region has the DNA TGTGCCAGCAGTTACTCGTGGGGGACAGGGAATGGCTACACCTTC. Its translation: CASSYSWGTGNGYTF. This rearrangement joins TRBV6-5 to TRBJ1-2, with TRBD1 matching 9 bases. After removal of 0 bases from V and 6 bases from J, the junction contained 5 bases not matched to a gene. The CDR3 contains 15 residues. Germline-derived CDR1 and CDR2 are MNHEY and SVGAGI.

The rearrangement joins TRBV3-1 (or the pseudogene TRBV3-2) to TRBJ1-5; unclear D gene. The CDR3 has 14 amino acids. Germline loops: CDR1 LGHDT, CDR2 YNNKEL (reference sequence). The V gene lost 4 bases and the J gene lost 0 bases, with 7 bases spanning the gap. The CDR3 protein is CASSLSNSNQPQHF. CDR3 bases: TGTGCCAGCAGCCTATCTAATAGCAATCAGCCCCAGCATTTT.

The gene calls are TRBV6-5 and TRBJ1-5; D ambiguous. The V gene's germline CDR1 is MNHEY and CDR2 SVGAGI. The CDR3 consists of 15 residues. V shed 0 bases and J shed 3 bases, with 9 bases lying between them. The CDR3 is CASSYSRAPNQPQHF. CDR3 nucleotide sequence: TGTGCCAGCAGTTACTCGAGGGCCCCCAATCAGCCCCAGCATTTT.

The chain combines TRBV28 with TRBJ1-2; no reliable D call. Germline V gene sequence: CDR1 MDHEN, CDR2 SYDVKM. V was shortened by 3 bases and J by 1 base, with 9 bases between the two germline ends. The CDR3 runs to 14 residues. CDR3: CASSLKGVNYGYTF. CDR3 nucleotides: TGTGCCAGCAGTTTGAAGGGAGTTAACTATGGCTACACCTTC.

V usage is TRBV25-1 and J usage is TRBJ2-7; 7 nucleotides line up with TRBD2. Germline assignment: CDR1 MGHDK and CDR2 SYGVNS. CDR3 length: 12 amino acids. The junction had 6 bases not matched to a gene; V was cut back by 7 bases and J by 6 bases. Here the CDR3 reads CASIGEGCEQYF. CDR3 DNA: TGTGCCAGCATTGGGGAGGGGTGCGAGCAGTACTTC.

The CDR3 region is CASSQNIVVRYF. The CDR3 DNA sequence: TGTGCCAGCAGCCAAAATATTGTCGTCCGGTACTTC. This chain connects TRBV3-1 (or the pseudogene TRBV3-2) to TRBJ2-5, with no clear D. Germline CDR1 LGHDT, CDR2 YNNKEL (reference sequence). Trimming shortened V by 2 bases and J by 13 bases, and 14 bases separated the two germline ends. This CDR3 has 12 amino acids.

V is TRBV7-2 and J is TRBJ1-1; 7 bases are shared with TRBD1. With V trimmed by 3 bases and J by 5 bases, 12 bases remained unmatched. Germline-derived CDR1 and CDR2 are SGHTA and FQGNSA. The CDR3 spans 16 residues. The CDR3 bases are TGTGCCAGCAGCTTCGAACCAGGGGGATCACGGACTGAAGCTTTCTTT. This gives the protein CASSFEPGGSRTEAFF.

This chain joins TRBV7-8 and TRBJ1-6; 7 nucleotides align to TRBD1. The CDR3 totals 15 residues. Germline CDR1 is SGHVS and CDR2 is FQNEAQ. The V and J ends lost 5 bases and 9 bases, in that order; junction bases with no gene match: 10. Written as DNA, the CDR3 is TGTGCCAGCAGCCCCCAGGGACAGATCACTTCACCCCTCCACTTT. Its protein is CASSPQGQITSPLHF.

This rearrangement joins TRBV6-2 or TRBV6-3 to TRBJ2-7; 14 bases match TRBD2. Germline V gives CDR1 MNHEY, CDR2 SVGEGT. The CDR3 is 17 residues long. Trimming removed 4 bases from V and 1 base from J; junction bases left unmatched: 6. The CDR3 DNA sequence: TGTGCCAGCAGTTTAGGGACTAGCGGGAGTCTATCCTACGAGCAGTACTTC. Translated, it gives CASSLGTSGSLSYEQYF.

The gene calls are TRBV5-1 and TRBJ2-5; 7 bases align to TRBD2. CDR3 length equals 14 residues. After removal of 4 bases from V and 5 bases from J, the junction contained 8 bases not matched to a gene. Per the germline V gene, CDR1 is SGHRS and CDR2 is YFSETQ. The CDR3, as DNA: TGCGCCAGCAGCGATCAGGGAGGGCACGAGACCCAGTACTTC. Protein sequence: CASSDQGGHETQYF.

In this sample, this clone turned up once. V gene TRBV15 combines with J gene TRBJ2-5; 12 bases match TRBD2. The length of the CDR3 is 16 residues. V dropped 0 bases and J dropped 3; count of bases not matched to a gene: 2. Germline CDR1 LNHNV, CDR2 YYDKDF (reference sequence). This chain's CDR3 is CATSRETSGGKETQYF. The DNA of the CDR3 is TGTGCCACCAGCAGAGAAACTAGCGGGGGGAAAGAGACCCAGTACTTC.

The rearrangement links TRBV19 to TRBJ2-6; 10 bases fit TRBD1. V was pared by 5 bases and J by 2 bases, with 0 bases of the junction left unmatched. The CDR3 runs to 15 residues. CDR1 LNHDA and CDR2 SQIVND come from the germline V gene (reference sequence). CDR3 DNA: TGTGCCAGTAGTGACAGGGGGCCTGGGGCCAACGTCCTGACTTTC. Translated: CASSDRGPGANVLTF.

The table lists this clone with a count of one. V gene TRBV6-5 combines with J gene TRBJ1-2, with D possibly TRBD1 on 5 matching bases. This CDR3 comprises 15 residues. The V gene's germline CDR1 is MNHEY and CDR2 SVGAGI. Trimming pared 4 bases from V and 6 bases from J, leaving 18 bases between. The CDR3 nucleotides read TGTGCCAGCAGTTTTGGGCACTCGGGGGAGAATGGCTACACCTTC. Translation: CASSFGHSGENGYTF.

This clone has just a few counts. The V and J genes are TRBV7-2 and TRBJ1-1, with 8 bases aligning to TRBD1. This CDR3 comprises 14 residues. After removal of 2 bases from V and 9 bases from J, the junction contained 8 bases not matched to a gene. Germline assignment: CDR1 SGHTA and CDR2 FQGNSA. DNA for the CDR3: TGTGCCAGCAGCTTACAAGGCCGACAGGGGAAAGCTTTCTTT. Protein sequence: CASSLQGRQGKAFF.

The J gene is TRBJ2-5, the V gene TRBV5-1; perhaps TRBD2 as D (5 bases). Germline assignment: CDR1 SGHRS and CDR2 YFSETQ. The V end lost 0 bases, the J end lost 5 bases, and 14 bases lay between the germline ends. CDR3 size: 15 residues. CDR3 nucleotides: TGCGCCAGCAGCTTGGAAACCTATGGCGGGGAGACCCAGTACTTC. It codes for CASSLETYGGETQYF.

The chain's CDR3 is CATSDQGQGWTDTQYF. CDR3 sequence (DNA): TGTGCCACCAGTGATCAGGGACAGGGTTGGACAGATACGCAGTATTTT. The chain couples TRBV24-1 to TRBJ2-3; 9 positions match TRBD1. This CDR3 contains 16 residues. V shed 3 bases and J 3 bases; nucleotides not matched to a gene: 6. CDR1 and CDR2 from the germline V gene are KGHDR and SFDVKD.

The chain combines TRBV6-6 with TRBJ2-7; 9 nucleotides match TRBD2. The germline V gene has CDR1 MNHNY and CDR2 SVGAGI (reference sequence). CDR3 length equals 13 residues. Losses at the gene ends were 5 bases for V and 4 bases for J; bases not matched to a gene: 3. The CDR3 nucleotides are TGTGCCAGCAGTCTTAGCGGGAGTTACGAGCAGTACTTC. It translates to CASSLSGSYEQYF.